This T cell receptor beta chain appears in the sequencing data of a study of radiotherapy plus CTLA-4 blockade in lung cancer. Study in general: Objective responses were seen in 18% of patients, disease control in about 33%.

Clones were read by immunoSEQ multiplex PCR, and TCRdb kept only the in-frame ones, dropping some. The sample carries about 72,000 clones, approximately 82% recorded once. Whole-study findings and limits: In blood, early T cell clone dynamics reportedly predicted response best, together with interferon-beta. Expansion in blood of tumor-derived TCR clones was seen after radiotherapy plus ipilimumab.

The CDR3 is 13 amino acids. The V end was cut by 1 base, the J end by 8 bases, with 9 bases between. CDR1 is KGHSH, CDR2 LQKENI, per germline. Of note for this clone: The antigen remains unidentified.

The rearrangement links TRBV18 to TRBJ2-1; possibly TRBD1 for D (5 bases). This TCR came from a human donor with non-small cell lung cancer who had a partial response to radiotherapy plus ipilimumab. Source: peripheral blood, taken from a patient treated with radiotherapy plus ipilimumab. For the CDR3, the DNA is TGTGCCAGCTCACCACTCCAGGGTGATGAGCAGTTCTTC. Translated, it gives CASSPLQGDEQFF.